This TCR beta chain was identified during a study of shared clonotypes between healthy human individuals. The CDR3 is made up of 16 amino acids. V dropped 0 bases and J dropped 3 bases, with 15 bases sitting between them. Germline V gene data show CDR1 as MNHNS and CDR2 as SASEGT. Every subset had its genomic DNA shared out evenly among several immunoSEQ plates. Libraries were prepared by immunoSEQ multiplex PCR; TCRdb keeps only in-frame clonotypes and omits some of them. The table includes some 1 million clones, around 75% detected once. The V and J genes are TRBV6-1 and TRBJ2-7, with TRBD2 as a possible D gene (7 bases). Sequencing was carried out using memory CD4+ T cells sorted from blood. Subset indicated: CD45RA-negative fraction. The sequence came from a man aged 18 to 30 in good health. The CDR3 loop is CASSEALGGLVYEQYF. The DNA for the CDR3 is TGTGCCAGCAGTGAAGCTCTCGGGGGGCTGGTCTACGAGCAGTACTTC.